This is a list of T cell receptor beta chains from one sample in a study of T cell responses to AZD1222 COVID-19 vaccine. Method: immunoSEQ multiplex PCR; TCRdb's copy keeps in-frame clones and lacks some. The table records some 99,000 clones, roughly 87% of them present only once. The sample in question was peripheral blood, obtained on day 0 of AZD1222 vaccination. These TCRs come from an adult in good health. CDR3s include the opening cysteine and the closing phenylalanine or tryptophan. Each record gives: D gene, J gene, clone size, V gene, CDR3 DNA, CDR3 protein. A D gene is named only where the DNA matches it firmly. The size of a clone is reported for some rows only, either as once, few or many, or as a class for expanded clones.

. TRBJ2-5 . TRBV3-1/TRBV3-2 TGTGCCAGCAGCCAAGTCGGGGGCCAAGGGACCCAGTACTTC CASSQVGGQGTQYF
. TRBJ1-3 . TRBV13 TGTGCCAGCAGCTTAGGGGGGTCTGGAAACACCATATATTTT CASSLGGSGNTIYF
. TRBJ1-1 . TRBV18 TGTGCCAGCTCACCAGCGCAGAACACTGAAGCTTTCTTT CASSPAQNTEAFF
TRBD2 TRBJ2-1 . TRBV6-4 TGTGCCAGCAGTGACCGGAGCGGGATCTCCTACAATGAGCAGTTCTTC CASSDRSGISYNEQFF
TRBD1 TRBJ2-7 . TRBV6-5 TGTGCCAGCAGGACGACAGGGGGCGCGATAAGCGAGCAGTACTTC CASRTTGGAISEQYF
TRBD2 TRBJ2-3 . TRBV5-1 TGCGCCAGCAGCACGGGACTAGCGGGAGGGTTCACAGATACGCAGTATTTT CASSTGLAGGFTDTQYF
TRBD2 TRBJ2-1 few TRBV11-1 TGTGCCAGCAGGCCCCGGGAGGGCGTCATCAATGAGCAGTTCTTC CASRPREGVINEQFF
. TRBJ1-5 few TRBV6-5 TGTGCCAGCAGTTTATGGGGGGATCAGCCCCAGCATTTT CASSLWGDQPQHF
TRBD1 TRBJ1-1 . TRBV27 TGTGCCAGCAGTCTTTCTCCGGGACAGGGGAGTTCCCCGAACACTGAAGCTTTCTTT CASSLSPGQGSSPNTEAFF
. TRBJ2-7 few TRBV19 TGTGCCAGTAGTCTTACAGCAGAATACGAGCAGTACTTC CASSLTAEYEQYF
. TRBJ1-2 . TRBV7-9 TGTGCCAGCAGCTTAGCGGTGGGCTATGGCTACACCTTC CASSLAVGYGYTF
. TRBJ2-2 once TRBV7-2 TGTGCCAGCAGCTTAGTTTCCACCGGGGAGCTGTTTTTT CASSLVSTGELFF
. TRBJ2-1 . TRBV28 TGTGCCAGCAGTTCCGTCCCCTACAATGAGCAGTTCTTC CASSSVPYNEQFF
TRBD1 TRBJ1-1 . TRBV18 TGTGCCAGCTCACCGAAGCAGGGGGATGTTGAAGCTTTCTTT CASSPKQGDVEAFF
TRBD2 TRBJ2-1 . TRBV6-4 TGTGCCAGCACCAAAACCGGGACTAGCGGGGATGAGCAGTTCTTC CASTKTGTSGDEQFF
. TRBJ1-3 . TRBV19 TGTGCCAGTAGTAATATAGCTACGGCGGGACGAAACACCATATATTTT CASSNIATAGRNTIYF
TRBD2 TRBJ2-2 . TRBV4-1 TGCGCCAGCAGCCAAAACCGACTGACTAGCGGGAGGTTAACCGGGGAGCTGTTTTTT CASSQNRLTSGRLTGELFF
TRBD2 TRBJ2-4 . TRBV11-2 TGTGCCAGCAGCCCGCACCGGGGGGTCCTTCTAGCCAAAAACATTCAGTACTTC CASSPHRGVLLAKNIQYF
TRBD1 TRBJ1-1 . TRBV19 TGTGCCAGTGTTGGGACAGCGAATGGGGACACTGAAGCTTTCTTT CASVGTANGDTEAFF
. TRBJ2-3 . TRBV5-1 TGCGCCAGCAGCCCGGAGGGGGCCCGCACAGATACGCAGTATTTT CASSPEGARTDTQYF
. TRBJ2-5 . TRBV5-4 TGTGCCAGCACCGTGGGACGGAGGGACACCAAAGAGACCCAGTACTTC CASTVGRRDTKETQYF
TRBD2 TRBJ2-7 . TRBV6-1 TGTGCCAGCAGTGAAGCCGGACTAGCGGGGGGTGTGCAGTACTTC CASSEAGLAGGVQYF
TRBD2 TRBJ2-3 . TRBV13 TGTGCCAGCAGTTCACCCTCGGGGGGGAGGGCAGATACGCAGTATTTT CASSSPSGGRADTQYF
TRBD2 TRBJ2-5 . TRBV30 TGTGCCTGGGCTCCTAGCGGGAGGGGGGAGACCCAGTACTTC CAWAPSGRGETQYF
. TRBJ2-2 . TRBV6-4 TGTGCCAGCAGTCCCCACAAAAACACCGGGGAGCTGTTTTTT CASSPHKNTGELFF
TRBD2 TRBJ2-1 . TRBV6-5 TGTGCCAGCAGTACATCGGGGGGGGGACGGGAGCAGTTCTTC CASSTSGGGREQFF
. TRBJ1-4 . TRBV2 TGTGCCAGCAGTGAAGCGGGTGGGCGTTTGGAGGAAAAACTGTTTTTT CASSEAGGRLEEKLFF
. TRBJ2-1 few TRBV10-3 TGTGCCATCAGTGAAGTCGGGGCCAGGGGAAGCTCCTACAATGAGCAGTTCTTC CAISEVGARGSSYNEQFF
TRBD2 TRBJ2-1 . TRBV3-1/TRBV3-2 TGTGCCAGCAGCCAAGATCCGGCGGGGGTCCGGGGGAATGAGCAGTTCTTC CASSQDPAGVRGNEQFF
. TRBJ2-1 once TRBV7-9 TGTGCCAGCAGTCAAGCGGGTTCCTACAATGAGCAGTTCTTC CASSQAGSYNEQFF
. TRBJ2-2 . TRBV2 TGTGCCAGCACGTGGGCCGAGGACACCGGGGAGCTGTTTTTT CASTWAEDTGELFF
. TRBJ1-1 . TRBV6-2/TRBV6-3 TGTGCCAGCAGTTACGACAGCGAGAACACTGAAGCTTTCTTT CASSYDSENTEAFF
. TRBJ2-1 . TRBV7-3 TGTGCCAGCAGCTTAGTGCCAGCAGGGGAGCAGTTCTTC CASSLVPAGEQFF
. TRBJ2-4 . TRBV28 TGTGCCAGTCAGACGCTATCCGACGCCAAAAACATTCAGTACTTC CASQTLSDAKNIQYF
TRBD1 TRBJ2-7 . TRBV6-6 TGTGCCAGCAGTATCCGGGACAGGGAAGGGGAGCAGTACTTC CASSIRDREGEQYF
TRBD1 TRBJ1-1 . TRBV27 TGTGCCAGCAGTTTAGGACAGGGGAACACTGAAGCTTTCTTT CASSLGQGNTEAFF
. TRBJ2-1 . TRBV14 TGTGCCAGCAGCCAAGATCAGGCTGGTTACAATGAGCAGTTCTTC CASSQDQAGYNEQFF
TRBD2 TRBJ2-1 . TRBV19 TGTGCCAGTAGTTTTCGGACTAGTCTATTCAATGAGCAGTTCTTC CASSFRTSLFNEQFF
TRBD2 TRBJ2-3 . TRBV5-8 TGTGCCAGCAGCTCCACGCCGGGACTAAGCACAGATACGCAGTATTTT CASSSTPGLSTDTQYF
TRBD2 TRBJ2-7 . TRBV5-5 TGTGCCAGCAGCCAGGGACTAGCGGGGGGGCCCTCCTACGAGCAGTACTTC CASSQGLAGGPSYEQYF
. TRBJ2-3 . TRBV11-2 TGTGCCAGCAGCATTAAGGATCCCGGGGCGCAGTATTTT CASSIKDPGAQYF
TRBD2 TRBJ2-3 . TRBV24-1 TGTGCCACCAGCGGACTAGCTAGCACAGATACGCAGTATTTT CATSGLASTDTQYF
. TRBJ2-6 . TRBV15 TGTGCCACCAGCAGAGATTGGAGGAGGGGGAGCTCTGGGGCCAACGTCCTGACTTTC CATSRDWRRGSSGANVLTF
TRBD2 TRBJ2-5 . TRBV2 TGTGCCAGCAGGAGCGGGGGAGGAGAGACCCAGTACTTC CASRSGGGETQYF
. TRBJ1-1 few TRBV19 TGTGCCAGTAGTATGATGGGCAGAAACACTGAAGCTTTCTTT CASSMMGRNTEAFF
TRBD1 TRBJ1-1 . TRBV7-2 TGTGCCAGCAGCTTAGCTCTGACAGGGGTTGACACTGAAGCTTTCTTT CASSLALTGVDTEAFF
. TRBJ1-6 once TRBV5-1 TGCGCCAGCAGCTTACCATCAGGGAATGGATCACCCCTCCACTTT CASSLPSGNGSPLHF
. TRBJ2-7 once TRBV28 TGTGCCAGCAGTACCGACAGGAAGAACTACGAGCAGTACTTC CASSTDRKNYEQYF
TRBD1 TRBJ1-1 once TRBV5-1 TGCGCCAGCAGCCCCACTCTCGGGACAGGGGCGTTACACACTGAAGCTTTCTTT CASSPTLGTGALHTEAFF
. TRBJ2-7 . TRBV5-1 TGCGCCAGCAGCCCGAGCGGGTCCTCCTACGAGCAGTACTTC CASSPSGSSYEQYF
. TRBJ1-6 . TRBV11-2 TGTGCCAGCAGCTTGGGAAATTCACCCCTCCACTTT CASSLGNSPLHF
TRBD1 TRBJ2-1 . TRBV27 TGTGCCAGCAGTAGACAGGGTGGTGAGCAGTTCTTC CASSRQGGEQFF
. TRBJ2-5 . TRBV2 TGTGCCAGCAGTTGGGGGAAAGAGACCCAGTACTTC CASSWGKETQYF
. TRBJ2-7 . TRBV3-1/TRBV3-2 TGTGCCAGCAGCCAAGGTAGTGGGGGACGGGGGGAGCAGTACTTC CASSQGSGGRGEQYF
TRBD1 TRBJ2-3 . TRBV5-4 TGTGCCAGCAGCATAGACAGGGGGTCAGATACGCAGTATTTT CASSIDRGSDTQYF